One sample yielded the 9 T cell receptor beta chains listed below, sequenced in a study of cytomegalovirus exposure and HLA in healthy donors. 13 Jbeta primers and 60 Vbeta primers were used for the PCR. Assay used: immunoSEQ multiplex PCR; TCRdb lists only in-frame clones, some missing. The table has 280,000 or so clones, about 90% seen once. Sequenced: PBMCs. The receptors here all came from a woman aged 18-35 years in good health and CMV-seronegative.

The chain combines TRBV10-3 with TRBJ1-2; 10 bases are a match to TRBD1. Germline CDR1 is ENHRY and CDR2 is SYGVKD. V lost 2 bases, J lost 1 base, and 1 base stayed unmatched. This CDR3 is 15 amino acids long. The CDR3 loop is CAISERDRGNYGYTF. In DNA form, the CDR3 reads TGTGCCATCAGTGAGAGGGACAGGGGTAACTATGGCTACACCTTC.

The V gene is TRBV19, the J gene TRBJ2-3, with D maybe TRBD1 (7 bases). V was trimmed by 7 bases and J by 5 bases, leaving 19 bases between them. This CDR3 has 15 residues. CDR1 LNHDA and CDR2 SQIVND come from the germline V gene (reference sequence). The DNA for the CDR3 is TGTGCCAGTATGGAGGGGGCAGGGGGAAAAGATACGCAGTATTTT. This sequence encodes CASMEGAGGKDTQYF.

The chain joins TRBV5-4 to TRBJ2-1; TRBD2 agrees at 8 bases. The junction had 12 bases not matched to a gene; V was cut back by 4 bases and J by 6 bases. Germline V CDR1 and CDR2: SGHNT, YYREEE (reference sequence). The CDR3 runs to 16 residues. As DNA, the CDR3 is TGTGCCAGCAGCGAGGGAGGGACTAGGGACCTCAATGAGCAGTTCTTC. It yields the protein CASSEGGTRDLNEQFF. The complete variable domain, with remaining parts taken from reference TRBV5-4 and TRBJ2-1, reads ETGVTQSPTHLIKTRGQQVTLRCSSQSGHNTVSWYQQALGQGPQFIFQYYREEENGRGNFPPRFSGLQFPNYSSELNVNALELDDSALYLCASSEGGTRDLNEQFFGPGTRLTVL.

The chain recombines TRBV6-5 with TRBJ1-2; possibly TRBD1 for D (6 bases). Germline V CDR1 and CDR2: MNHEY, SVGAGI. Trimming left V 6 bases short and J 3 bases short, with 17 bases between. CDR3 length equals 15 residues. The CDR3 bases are TGTGCCAGCAGCCTACGGACAGAGAATTACTATGGCTACACCTTC. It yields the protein CASSLRTENYYGYTF.

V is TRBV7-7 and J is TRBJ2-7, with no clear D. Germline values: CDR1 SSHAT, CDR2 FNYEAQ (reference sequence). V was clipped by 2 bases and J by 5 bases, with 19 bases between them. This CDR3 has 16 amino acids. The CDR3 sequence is CASSLWYRRQVHEQYF. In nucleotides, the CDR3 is TGTGCCAGCAGCTTATGGTATCGCAGGCAAGTCCACGAGCAGTACTTC.

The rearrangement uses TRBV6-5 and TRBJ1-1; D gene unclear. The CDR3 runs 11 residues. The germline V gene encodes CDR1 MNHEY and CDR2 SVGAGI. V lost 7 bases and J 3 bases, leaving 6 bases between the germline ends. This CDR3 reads CASKHHTEAFF. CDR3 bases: TGTGCCAGCAAACATCACACTGAAGCTTTCTTT.

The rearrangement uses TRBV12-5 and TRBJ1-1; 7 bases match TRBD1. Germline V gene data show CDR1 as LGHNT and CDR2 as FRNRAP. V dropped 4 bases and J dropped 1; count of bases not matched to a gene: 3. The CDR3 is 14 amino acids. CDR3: CASGSDRQNTEAFF. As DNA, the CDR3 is TGTGCTAGTGGTTCGGACAGGCAGAACACTGAAGCTTTCTTT.

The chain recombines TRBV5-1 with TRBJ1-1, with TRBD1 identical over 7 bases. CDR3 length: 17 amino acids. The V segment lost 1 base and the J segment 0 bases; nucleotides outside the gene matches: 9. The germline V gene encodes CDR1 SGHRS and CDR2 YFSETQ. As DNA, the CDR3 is TGCGCCAGCAGCTTGAGGAGGGGGCGAGACATGAACACTGAAGCTTTCTTT. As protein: CASSLRRGRDMNTEAFF.

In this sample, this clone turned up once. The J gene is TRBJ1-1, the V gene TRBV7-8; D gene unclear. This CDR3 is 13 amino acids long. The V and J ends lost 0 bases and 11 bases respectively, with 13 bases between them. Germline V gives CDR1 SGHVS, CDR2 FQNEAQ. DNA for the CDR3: TGTGCCAGCAGCTTAGCGCGAGGGTCTGGGGCTTTCTTT. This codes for CASSLARGSGAFF.